These T cell receptor beta chains were read from a single sample in a study of Ad26.COV2.S vaccination and SARS-CoV-2 variants. Data came from immunoSEQ multiplex PCR; TCRdb stores just in-frame clones and leaves some out. The sample includes fewer than 900,000 clones, 89% of them seen just once. The source was peripheral blood, collected in a trial of Ad26.COV2.S vaccine versus placebo. The receptors derive from a person aged 18-60 years who received the Ad26.COV2.S COVID-19 vaccine or a placebo. Each CDR3 is given with its conserved first and last residue. The size entry is marked missing in some rows and otherwise reads once, few, many or a size class.

V gene	J gene	clone size	CDR3 protein
TRBV20-1	TRBJ2-5	-	CSASEETQYF
TRBV2	TRBJ2-2	few	CASSEGPEGVELFF
TRBV30	TRBJ2-1	once	CAWSVGPWDEQFF
TRBV5-6	TRBJ2-7	-	CASSLTSGSYEQYF
TRBV11-1	TRBJ1-1	-	CASSLVSGTEAFF
TRBV19	TRBJ2-1	-	CASTRGVGYNEQFF
TRBV9	TRBJ2-1	-	CASSSGLAGTYNEQFF
TRBV15	TRBJ1-1	-	CATSRDPLNTEAFF
TRBV19	TRBJ2-7	-	CASSPFHGQGYEQYF
TRBV30	TRBJ2-1	once	CAWSVTDNEQFF
TRBV6-5	TRBJ1-6	-	CASSYREGHNSPLHF
TRBV6-5	TRBJ1-2	-	CASSTRGGPYGYTF
TRBV30	TRBJ1-1	-	CAWSGLRIMNTEAFF
TRBV7-9	TRBJ1-1	-	CASSFAGTGSEAFF
TRBV10-1	TRBJ2-7	-	CASSPGQGPYEQYF
TRBV7-9	TRBJ1-3	-	CASSRETGYPGNTIYF
TRBV13	TRBJ2-2	-	CATPGQRFTGELFF
TRBV7-9	TRBJ1-6	-	CASSAIQGPNSPLHF
TRBV7-8	TRBJ2-7	-	CASSLLRLDEQYF
TRBV7-6	TRBJ2-7	-	CASSSQDSYEQYF
TRBV18	TRBJ2-5	-	CASSPRGFGQQETQYF
TRBV6-5	TRBJ2-1	-	CASSYGLVSYEQFF
TRBV6-5	TRBJ2-4	-	CASSYSLAGGGNIQYF
TRBV19	TRBJ2-7	few	CASSSLTSSYEQYF
TRBV5-1	TRBJ2-2	-	CASSLVFRELFF
TRBV14	TRBJ2-4	-	CASSQGTSLAKNIQYF
TRBV14	TRBJ1-1	-	CASSQAGPDNRAFF
TRBV5-4	TRBJ1-2	-	CASREAQGYGGYTF
TRBV20-1	TRBJ2-5	few	CSASRRVAETQYF
TRBV12-3/TRBV12-4	TRBJ1-1	-	CASSWTGAEAFF
TRBV30	TRBJ2-5	-	CAWSVGPLETQYF
TRBV6-6	TRBJ1-6	once	CASIPRKNSPLHF
TRBV30	TRBJ2-2	few	CAWSTGLSGELFF
TRBV27	TRBJ2-1	-	CASSSDSGQKSSYNEQFF
TRBV4-1	TRBJ2-1	-	CASSPGRGQGRDTYNEQFF
TRBV9	TRBJ1-4	-	CASSVTGANEKLFF
TRBV10-2	TRBJ1-1	-	CASSESNTEAFF
TRBV29-1	TRBJ2-7	once	CSVEDSRSGRTGGYF
TRBV5-1	TRBJ1-1	-	CASSLSGGEWGTEAFF
TRBV27	TRBJ2-1	once	CASSFGLAYEQFF
TRBV11-2	TRBJ2-6	-	CASSSIRGGSGANVLTF
TRBV5-1	TRBJ1-1	few	CASSLVTGAEAFF
TRBV13	TRBJ2-2	-	CASSLRLAGVWAGELFF
TRBV18	TRBJ2-2	-	CASSTRDTGELFF
TRBV12-5	TRBJ2-1	-	CASGFGGQGHNEQFF
TRBV5-4	TRBJ2-7	-	CASSRGTSGVGYEQYF
TRBV19	TRBJ2-1	-	CASSIVSGSEQFF